The rows below give T cell receptor beta chains drawn from one sample of a study of blood T cell repertoires in COVID-19. The assay was immunoSEQ multiplex PCR, and TCRdb's table has in-frame clones only and misses some. The sample has about 400,000 clones, approximately 86% seen once. The source material was peripheral blood. The receptors come from a human donor in a cohort sampled during active COVID-19. CDR3s include the opening cysteine and the closing phenylalanine or tryptophan. A D gene is named only where the DNA matches it firmly. A row's size may be missing; if present it is once, few, many or a size class.

d_call j_call clone_size cdr3_length v_call cdr3_nt cdr3_aa
. TRBJ1-5 . 14 TRBV27 TGTGCCAGCAGAATTCAGGGGCACGGTCAGCCCCAGCATTTT CASRIQGHGQPQHF
. TRBJ1-4 . 14 TRBV18 TGTGCCAGCTCACCAGCGGGGAGAAGTGAAAAACTGTTTTTT CASSPAGRSEKLFF
TRBD2 TRBJ2-3 many 14 TRBV6-4 TGTGCCAGCAGCGAGCGGGGGGGAACAGATACGCAGTATTTT CASSERGGTDTQYF
TRBD1 TRBJ1-6 . 14 TRBV6-5 TGTGCCTCATCCCCCGGGACAGATAATTCACCCCTCCACTTT CASSPGTDNSPLHF
TRBD2 TRBJ2-5 . 15 TRBV6-5 TGTGCCAGCAGTCGTGGGACTAGAGATCAAGAGACCCAGTACTTC CASSRGTRDQETQYF
TRBD2 TRBJ2-3 . 16 TRBV4-2 TGTGCCAGCAGCCAGATTAGCGGGGGTAGCACAGATACGCAGTATTTT CASSQISGGSTDTQYF
. TRBJ2-6 . 16 TRBV19 TGTGCCAGTAGTATAGACGACTCATCTGGGGCCAACGTCCTGACTTTC CASSIDDSSGANVLTF
TRBD1 TRBJ1-5 . 16 TRBV19 TGTGCCAGTAGTATGCCCCCGGGACAGGGTAATTCGCCCCAGCATTTT CASSMPPGQGNSPQHF
TRBD1 TRBJ2-2 . 15 TRBV5-1 TGCGCCAGCAGCGTCGGGACAGGGCAGTCCGGGGAGCTGTTTTTT CASSVGTGQSGELFF
TRBD2 TRBJ2-7 . 13 TRBV29-1 TGCAGCGTTGGTAGCGGGAGTAAATACGAGCAGTACTTC CSVGSGSKYEQYF
TRBD2 TRBJ2-3 . 16 TRBV3-1/TRBV3-2 TGTGCCAGCAGCCATCGCCTCGGGCTAGCGGCAGATACGCAGTATTTT CASSHRLGLAADTQYF
. TRBJ2-1 . 17 TRBV30 TGTGCCTGGAGCGTCAGCCTAGCGCTGAGCTCCTACAATGAGCAGTTCTTC CAWSVSLALSSYNEQFF
. TRBJ1-1 . 12 TRBV11-1 TGTGCCAGCAGGCAGGACGGGGGTACCGCTTTCTTT CASRQDGGTAFF
TRBD2 TRBJ2-1 . 14 TRBV7-8 TGTGCCAGCAGTACCGGGACTAGCGGGAGAAATTGGCTCTTC CASSTGTSGRNWLF
. TRBJ1-2 . 14 TRBV24-1 TGTGCCACCAGTGATATGGCGGTTAACTATGGCTACACCTTC CATSDMAVNYGYTF
TRBD1 TRBJ1-5 once 17 TRBV27 TGTGCCAGCAGTCCACGGAAACAGACAGGGTCCTATCAGCCCCAGCATTTT CASSPRKQTGSYQPQHF
. TRBJ2-3 . 15 TRBV6-5 TGTGCCAGCAGCCCCGCGGGCTACAGCACAGATACGCAGTATTTT CASSPAGYSTDTQYF
TRBD1 TRBJ2-3 . 14 TRBV10-3 TGTGCCATCAGGGACAGGGGAGGGACAGATACGCAGTATTTT CAIRDRGGTDTQYF
. TRBJ1-5 . 15 TRBV5-1 TGCGCCAGCAGCTTAGGAGGAGTTAGCAATCAGCCCCAGCATTTT CASSLGGVSNQPQHF
TRBD2 TRBJ2-1 . 18 TRBV25-1 TGTGCCAGCAGTGAATTCCCCCGACTAGCGGGGGACTACAATGAGCAGTTCTTC CASSEFPRLAGDYNEQFF
. TRBJ2-1 . 13 TRBV7-9 TGTGCCAGCAGCTCTGGACTCCACAATGAGCAGTTCTTC CASSSGLHNEQFF
. TRBJ1-1 . 13 TRBV11-1 TGTGCCAGCAGCACAACACAGAACACTGAAGCTTTCTTT CASSTTQNTEAFF
TRBD1 TRBJ2-1 . 14 TRBV5-1 TGCGCCAGCAGCCTCGGACAGGGGGTGCTTGAGCAGTTCTTC CASSLGQGVLEQFF
TRBD2 TRBJ2-3 . 18 TRBV9 TGTGCCAGCAGCACCGGGACTAGCGGGGGGTTTCTTCCCGATACGCAGTATTTT CASSTGTSGGFLPDTQYF
TRBD1 TRBJ2-3 . 13 TRBV5-1 TGCGCCAGCAGCCCAGGGGGCTCAGATACGCAGTATTTT CASSPGGSDTQYF
TRBD1 TRBJ2-7 . 14 TRBV6-5 TGTGCCGCCGAGGGTCGGGACAGGGCGTACGAGCAGTACTTC CAAEGRDRAYEQYF
TRBD2 TRBJ2-2 . 18 TRBV3-1/TRBV3-2 TGTGCCAGCAGCCAAGAAGGGGGACTAGCGGGAGATAACGGGGAGCTGTTTTTT CASSQEGGLAGDNGELFF
TRBD1 TRBJ1-4 . 17 TRBV5-1 TGCGCCAGCAGCGCCATCATACAGGGGGCGCCTCGTGAAAAACTGTTTTTT CASSAIIQGAPREKLFF